This T cell receptor (beta chain) was sequenced in a study of radiotherapy plus CTLA-4 blockade in lung cancer. Germline V gene sequence: CDR1 SGHDT, CDR2 YYEEEE. V was clipped by 3 bases and J by 3 bases, with 14 bases between them. This CDR3 is 15 amino acids long. Clones were sequenced by immunoSEQ multiplex PCR, and TCRdb holds only the in-frame ones, with some missing. The repertoire holds 84,000 or so clones, with around 81% as singletons. On this clone: The target antigen is unknown. At the DNA level, this CDR3 is encoded by other sequences in the same sample as well.

Broader study findings: Tumor-origin TCR clones grew in blood after radiotherapy plus ipilimumab.

Material: peripheral blood, obtained from a patient treated with radiotherapy plus ipilimumab. This TCR came from a human donor with non-small cell lung cancer that progressed on radiotherapy plus ipilimumab. V usage is TRBV5-6 and J usage is TRBJ2-3, with D possibly matching TRBD2 (5 bases). This chain's CDR3 is CASSSRGRGTDTQYF. The CDR3 DNA reads TGTGCCAGCAGCTCCCGCGGCCGAGGGACAGATACGCAGTATTTT.